The 29 T cell receptor beta chains below all came from one sample that was sequenced in a study of cytomegalovirus exposure and HLA in healthy donors. 13 Jbeta primers and 60 Vbeta primers were used for the PCR. Measured with immunoSEQ multiplex PCR; TCRdb has only the in-frame clones, and not every one. The sample's table shows about 65,000 clones. The sequenced material came from PBMCs. The receptors derive from a boy aged 10-17 years in good health and CMV-seronegative.

The J gene is TRBJ2-3, the V gene TRBV27, with D unclear. Between the trimmed V and J ends, which lost 5 bases and 2 bases, there was a span of 11 bases. The CDR3 is made up of 14 amino acids. CDR1 MNHEY and CDR2 SMNVEV come from the germline V gene (reference sequence). The CDR3 DNA sequence: TGTGCCAGCAGTCCACACCCCCCCACAGATACGCAGTATTTT. Protein: CASSPHPPTDTQYF.

The rearrangement links TRBV5-1 to TRBJ2-1; TRBD1 matches at 7 bases. The CDR3 has 17 amino acids. Germline V gene lookup returns CDR1 SGHRS and CDR2 YFSETQ. The trim removed 3 bases at V and 8 bases at J, leaving 17 bases unmatched. Here the CDR3 reads CASSSPPRQGPRYEQFF. The CDR3 nucleotides are TGCGCCAGCAGCTCCCCTCCTAGACAGGGCCCCAGGTATGAGCAGTTCTTC.

This chain links TRBV2 with TRBJ1-1; 7 nucleotides match TRBD1. J lost 4 bases, V lost 2 bases, and 4 bases had no gene match. The CDR3 totals 14 residues. In germline, CDR1 is SNHLY, CDR2 FYNNEI. The DNA of the CDR3 is TGTGCCAGCAGTGAAACTGGGACAGTCACTGAAGCTTTCTTT. Its translation is CASSETGTVTEAFF.

The chain couples TRBV2 to TRBJ1-2; 8 bases are a match to TRBD1. The CDR3 loop spans 13 amino acids. Germline V lookup: CDR1 SNHLY, CDR2 FYNNEI. The junction had 6 bases not matched to a gene; V was cut back by 4 bases and J by 8 bases. Written as DNA, the CDR3 is TGTGCCAGCAGTGTGACAGGGGTAGTAGGCTACACCTTC. This codes for CASSVTGVVGYTF.

V gene TRBV16 combines with J gene TRBJ2-2; 7 bases map to TRBD1. This CDR3 spans 14 amino acids. Losses at the gene ends were 6 bases for V and 2 bases for J; bases not matched to a gene: 3. Germline assignment: CDR1 KGHSY and CDR2 FQNENV. CDR3: CASRQGHNTGELFF. CDR3 nucleotide sequence: TGTGCCAGCAGACAGGGGCACAACACCGGGGAGCTGTTTTTT. Looking up the rest from reference TRBV16 and TRBJ2-2 gives the full variable domain: GEEVAQTPKHLVRGEGQKAKLYCAPIKGHSYVFWYQQVLKNEFKFLISFQNENVFDETGMPKERFSAKCLPNSPCSLEIQATKLEDSAVYFCASRQGHNTGELFFGEGSRLTVL.

This chain connects TRBV4-1 to TRBJ1-6; TRBD1 is a possible D gene (5 bases). V was clipped by 0 bases and J by 0 bases, with 12 bases between them. The CDR3 is 18 residues long. Germline CDR1 is MGHRA and CDR2 is YSYEKL. The CDR3 protein is CASSQDWQGSSYNSPLHF. The CDR3 DNA is TGCGCCAGCAGCCAAGATTGGCAGGGCAGCTCCTATAATTCACCCCTCCACTTT.

The chain has TRBV11-2 and TRBJ1-4; possible D gene TRBD1, 5 bases. V lost 4 bases, J lost 1 base, and 7 bases lay in between. Germline CDR1 is SGHAT and CDR2 is FQNNGV. The CDR3 runs to 14 residues. The CDR3 DNA is TGTGCCAGCAGCTGGGGCGGAACTAATGAAAAACTGTTTTTT. Translation: CASSWGGTNEKLFF.

V is TRBV19 and J is TRBJ1-4; 7 nucleotides align to TRBD1. The CDR3 is 12 residues long. Germline assignment: CDR1 LNHDA and CDR2 SQIVND (reference sequence). The junction had 5 bases not matched to a gene; V was cut back by 8 bases and J by 8 bases. Here the CDR3 reads CASGDRGEKLFF. The CDR3 DNA sequence: TGTGCCAGTGGGGACAGAGGGGAAAAACTGTTTTTT.

The V gene is TRBV10-1, the J gene TRBJ2-7; 7 bases agree with TRBD1. The CDR3 runs to 14 residues. Germline trimming cut 3 bases from V and 2 bases from J; bases unmatched to any gene: 4. Germline V CDR1 and CDR2: WNHNN, SYGVQD (reference sequence). The CDR3, as DNA: TGCGCCAGCAGTGAAGGGACAGCGGCCTACGAGCAGTACTTC. This gives the protein CASSEGTAAYEQYF.

The rearrangement joins TRBV25-1 to TRBJ2-2, with D unclear. The CDR3 is made up of 11 amino acids. The V gene's germline CDR1 is MGHDK and CDR2 SYGVNS. V lost 6 bases to trimming and J lost 6 bases, with 5 bases between them. CDR3 residues: CASRRSGELFF. CDR3 in DNA: TGTGCCAGCAGGAGGTCCGGGGAGCTGTTTTTT.

The J gene is TRBJ2-1, the V gene TRBV14; TRBD2 matches 7 bases. J was trimmed by 1 base and V by 2 bases; bases with no gene match: 8. Germline V CDR1 and CDR2: SGHDN, FVKESK. The CDR3 runs 17 residues. The CDR3 DNA follows: TGTGCCAGCAGCCAATCGCCCCTAGCGGCTTCCTACAATGAGCAGTTCTTC. Its protein product is CASSQSPLAASYNEQFF. The full variable domain, in which reference TRBV14 and TRBJ2-1 provide the parts outside the CDR3, is EAGVTQFPSHSVIEKGQTVTLRCDPISGHDNLYWYRRVMGKEIKFLLHFVKESKQDESGMPNNRFLAERTGGTYSTLKVQPAELEDSGVYFCASSQSPLAASYNEQFFGPGTRLTVL.

The chain carries TRBV7-8 and TRBJ1-5; 8 nucleotides line up with TRBD1. V trimming: 1 base; J trimming: 8 bases; junction bases outside the gene matches: 4. Germline V CDR1 and CDR2: SGHVS, FQNEAQ. The CDR3 runs to 14 residues. CDR3 bases: TGTGCCAGCAGCTTAGACAGGGGGGGAGAGCCCCAGCATTTT. This encodes CASSLDRGGEPQHF. Complete variable domain (other parts from reference TRBV7-8 and TRBJ1-5): GAGVSQSPRYKVAKRGQDVALRCDPISGHVSLFWYQQALGQGPEFLTYFQNEAQLDKSGLPSDRFFAERPEGSVSTLKIQRTQQEDSAVYLCASSLDRGGEPQHFGDGTRLSIL.

The V and J genes are TRBV2 and TRBJ1-2; D may be TRBD1 (5 bases). V shed 1 base and J shed 8 bases, with 20 bases lying between them. Germline assignment: CDR1 SNHLY and CDR2 FYNNEI. The CDR3 spans 16 residues. CDR3 nucleotide sequence: TGTGCCAGCAGTGAAGTTGCTCGGGGGATAGGAGGGGGCTACACCTTC. Its translation: CASSEVARGIGGGYTF.

The chain carries TRBV19 and TRBJ1-6; unclear D gene. Trimming left V 3 bases short and J 7 bases short, with 4 bases between. The germline V gene has CDR1 LNHDA and CDR2 SQIVND (reference sequence). This CDR3 has 12 residues. As DNA, the CDR3 is TGTGCCAGTAGTATGCAGAATTCACCCCTCCACTTT. This codes for CASSMQNSPLHF.

The genes are TRBV30 and TRBJ1-1; 7 bases line up with TRBD1. The CDR3 is 14 residues long. Germline lookup yields CDR1 GTSNPN and CDR2 SVGIG (reference sequence). The junction had 9 bases not matched to a gene; V was cut back by 2 bases and J by 6 bases. CDR3 in DNA: TGTGCCTGGAGTCTTACAGGGGAAACGGCTGAAGCTTTCTTT. Amino acid sequence: CAWSLTGETAEAFF.

Regarding this clone: In the same sample, other DNA sequences code for this CDR3. This chain uses TRBV18 with TRBJ1-1; D is perhaps TRBD1 (5 bases). From germline, CDR1 is KGHSH and CDR2 LQKENI. The germline V and J ends were trimmed by 6 bases and 2 bases, with 10 bases remaining between them. CDR3 length: 13 amino acids. CDR3 loop: CASSQTENTEAFF. The CDR3 DNA follows: TGTGCCAGCTCCCAGACAGAAAACACTGAAGCTTTCTTT.

The chain recombines TRBV6-6 with TRBJ1-5; no definite D call. Germline V gives CDR1 MNHNY, CDR2 SVGAGI (reference sequence). The CDR3 spans 12 residues. Trimming took off 2 bases at V and 4 bases at J, with 3 bases between the two ends. CDR3: CASSYLNQPQHF. In DNA, the CDR3 is TGTGCCAGCAGTTACCTGAATCAGCCCCAGCATTTT.

The genes are TRBV15 and TRBJ1-4, with TRBD1 identical over 8 bases. The germline gives CDR1 LNHNV, CDR2 YYDKDF (reference sequence). The CDR3 extends over 15 amino acids. Trimming removed 3 bases from V and 3 bases from J; junction bases left unmatched: 3. CDR3: CATSRDRASNEKLFF. The DNA for the CDR3 is TGTGCCACCAGCAGGGACAGGGCCTCTAATGAAAAACTGTTTTTT.

The chain employs TRBV6-6 and TRBJ2-2; TRBD2 might be the D (6 bases). V lost 5 bases to trimming and J lost 1 base, with 14 bases between them. The CDR3 consists of 16 residues. The V gene's germline CDR1 is MNHNY and CDR2 SVGAGI (reference sequence). The CDR3 reads CASSQIAAKNTGELFF. The DNA of the CDR3 is TGTGCCAGCAGTCAGATAGCGGCCAAGAACACCGGGGAGCTGTTTTTT.

The rearrangement uses TRBV5-1 and TRBJ2-1; 9 positions match TRBD1. The V gene end was trimmed by 3 bases and the J gene end by 6 bases; junction bases not matched to a gene: 4. The CDR3 consists of 14 residues. CDR1 is SGHRS, CDR2 YFSETQ, per germline. The CDR3 loop reads CASSWGQGPNEQFF. The CDR3 DNA is TGCGCCAGCAGCTGGGGACAGGGTCCCAATGAGCAGTTCTTC.

The chain combines TRBV5-5 with TRBJ1-1, with D uncertain. V lost 4 bases to trimming and J lost 3 bases, with 10 bases between them. Germline V CDR1 and CDR2: SGHKS, YYEKEE (reference sequence). CDR3 length: 13 residues. The CDR3 bases are TGTGCCAGCAGCCCTTCGGGATACACTGAAGCTTTCTTT. Residues: CASSPSGYTEAFF.

The chain joins TRBV19 to TRBJ2-7; the match to TRBD1 covers 9 bases. Trimming at V came to 3 bases and at J to 6 bases, leaving 6 bases not matched to a gene. The CDR3 contains 14 residues. The V gene's germline CDR1 is LNHDA and CDR2 SQIVND (reference sequence). CDR3 region: CASSIGGQGSEQYF. The DNA of the CDR3 is TGTGCCAGTAGTATCGGCGGACAGGGGTCCGAGCAGTACTTC.

The genes are TRBV6-5 and TRBJ1-6, with 8 bases lining up with TRBD1. With V trimmed by 4 bases and J by 9 bases, 8 bases remained unmatched. Germline CDR1 reads MNHEY; CDR2 reads SVGAGI. This CDR3 has 15 residues. CDR3 bases: TGTGCCAGCAGTTCTAGTCGACAGGGGAGTTCACCCCTCCACTTT. As protein: CASSSSRQGSSPLHF.

The chain is built from TRBV7-6 and TRBJ2-7, with D possibly being TRBD1 (5 bases). Germline assignment: CDR1 SGHVS and CDR2 FNYEAQ. Trimming shortened V by 6 bases and J by 2 bases, and 14 bases separated the two germline ends. This CDR3 region has 14 residues. CDR3 DNA: TGTGCCAGCAGTTACGACAGTCGTCCCTACGAGCAGTACTTC. Amino acid sequence: CASSYDSRPYEQYF.

The chain recombines TRBV5-1 with TRBJ1-1; D gene uncertain. Germline lookup yields CDR1 SGHRS and CDR2 YFSETQ. Trimming removed 5 bases at V and 2 bases at J, with 10 bases between. This CDR3 has 13 amino acids. CDR3 sequence (DNA): TGCGCCAGCAGGTCAGGCCATAACACTGAAGCTTTCTTT. Protein sequence: CASRSGHNTEAFF.

V usage is TRBV9 and J usage is TRBJ1-3; unclear D gene. Germline V gene data show CDR1 as SGDLS and CDR2 as YYNGEE. V lost 0 bases and J lost 4, with 14 bases in between. This CDR3 contains 16 residues. The CDR3 coding sequence is TGTGCCAGCAGCGTAGGGCGGCGGGAGGCCGGAAACACCATATATTTT. It yields the protein CASSVGRREAGNTIYF.

This chain links TRBV10-2 with TRBJ2-1, with TRBD2 matching 7 bases. The CDR3 has 13 residues. Germline V gene sequence: CDR1 WSHSY, CDR2 SAAADI. The trim removed 3 bases at V and 4 bases at J, leaving 0 bases unmatched. CDR3 nucleotide sequence: TGCGCCAGCAGTGAACTAGCGTACAATGAGCAGTTCTTC. This sequence encodes CASSELAYNEQFF.

The chain has TRBV6-5 and TRBJ2-5; tentatively, D is TRBD1 (5 bases). The V gene's germline CDR1 is MNHEY and CDR2 SVGAGI. Trimming pared 7 bases from V and 1 base from J, leaving 13 bases between. The CDR3 runs 14 residues. The CDR3 nucleotides read TGTGCCAGCAAACCAGGGTTAACCCAAGAGACCCAGTACTTC. Translation: CASKPGLTQETQYF.

This rearrangement joins TRBV7-9 to TRBJ2-1; 13 bases align to TRBD2. V shed 3 bases and J 0 bases; nucleotides not matched to a gene: 8. In germline, CDR1 is SEHNR, CDR2 FQNEAQ (reference sequence). The CDR3 runs to 19 residues. The CDR3 loop reads CASSFPTSGGISSYNEQFF. The CDR3 DNA sequence: TGTGCCAGCAGCTTCCCGACTAGCGGGGGGATCTCCTCCTACAATGAGCAGTTCTTC.